The table lists the clone carrying this TCR beta chain with a count of one. This CDR3 comprises 14 residues. CDR1 and CDR2 from the germline V gene are MDHEN and SYDVKM. Trimming stripped 1 base from V and 6 bases from J, with 12 bases between. Generated by immunoSEQ multiplex PCR, the TCRdb table keeps only in-frame clones and is missing some. Of fewer than 200,000 clones listed, roughly 89% were seen once; the top ten hold more than 10%. These data originate in a study of control samples from healthy donors and cancer patients. Sequenced: blood. The rearrangement links TRBV28 to TRBJ1-2, with D perhaps TRBD1 (6 bases). The clonotype originates from a man aged 30 to 39 in good health. The CDR3 sequence is CASSLSQGLNGYTF. The CDR3 DNA is TGTGCCAGCAGTTTATCCCAGGGGCTGAATGGCTACACCTTC.